The 11 T cell receptor beta chains reported below all come from one sample, sequenced in a study of blood T cell repertoires in COVID-19. The data were produced by immunoSEQ multiplex PCR, yet TCRdb's version contains in-frame clones alone and is incomplete. The sample lists some 250,000 clones, around 85% seen once, with more than 2.5% in the top ten. What was sequenced was peripheral blood. These receptors were collected from a woman in her 30s who had recovered from COVID-19.

V and J are TRBV19 and TRBJ2-3, with D possibly TRBD2 on 7 matching bases. Trimming removed 8 bases from V and 5 bases from J, with 20 bases in between. The CDR3 has 15 amino acids. Germline CDR1 is LNHDA and CDR2 is SQIVND (reference sequence). CDR3 bases: TGTGCCAGTGGGGCTGCGCGGGGGCCATTAGATACGCAGTATTTT. It translates to CASGAARGPLDTQYF.

The CDR3 sequence is CATSWDSRISGANVLTF. The CDR3, as DNA: TGTGCCACCAGCTGGGACAGCCGTATCTCTGGGGCCAACGTCCTGACTTTC. This chain links TRBV15 with TRBJ2-6; 7 nucleotides align to TRBD1. Per germline, CDR1 LNHNV and CDR2 YYDKDF (reference sequence). The CDR3 sequence is 17 residues long. The V and J ends lost 5 bases and 0 bases, in that order; junction bases with no gene match: 7.

The rearrangement links TRBV4-3 to TRBJ1-3; no clear D gene. This CDR3 has 16 amino acids. V was pared by 1 base and J by 0 bases, with 10 bases between. Germline V lookup: CDR1 LGHNA, CDR2 YSLEER. CDR3 sequence reads: CASSQGESSSGNTIYF. The CDR3 DNA is TGCGCCAGCAGCCAAGGAGAGTCATCCTCTGGAAACACCATATATTTT.

The chain has TRBV27 and TRBJ1-1; no definite D call. V lost 6 bases and J lost 1, with 9 bases in between. This CDR3 spans 13 amino acids. Germline V lookup: CDR1 MNHEY, CDR2 SMNVEV (reference sequence). The CDR3 reads CASSLQENTEAFF. Here the CDR3 DNA reads TGTGCCAGCAGCCTCCAGGAGAACACTGAAGCTTTCTTT.

This clone has just one count. V usage is TRBV18 and J usage is TRBJ2-3; D ambiguous. The germline V and J ends were trimmed by 6 bases and 0 bases, with 19 bases remaining between them. This CDR3 is 17 amino acids long. Germline lookup yields CDR1 KGHSH and CDR2 LQKENI. The CDR3 loop is CASSLRGLTSSTDTQYF. In DNA, the CDR3 is TGTGCCAGCTCCTTAAGAGGCCTGACCTCCAGCACAGATACGCAGTATTTT.

The gene calls are TRBV18 and TRBJ2-5, with 11 positions matching TRBD2. V lost 5 bases to trimming and J lost 7 bases; unmatched junction nucleotides: 12. The CDR3 has 16 amino acids. Germline V gene data show CDR1 as KGHSH and CDR2 as LQKENI. The CDR3: CASSEGLAGGPRTQYF. The CDR3 region has the DNA TGTGCCAGCTCAGAAGGTTTAGCGGGGGGGCCACGGACCCAGTACTTC. Combining the CDR3 with reference TRBV18 and TRBJ2-5 gives the whole variable domain NAGVMQNPRHLVRRRGQEARLRCSPMKGHSHVYWYRQLPEEGLKFMVYLQKENIIDESGMPKERFSAEFPKEGPSILRIQQVVRGDSAAYFCASSEGLAGGPRTQYFGPGTRLLVL.

In this sample, this clone turned up a few times. The chain joins TRBV5-1 to TRBJ2-5; 10 nucleotides line up with TRBD2. V lost 1 base to trimming and J lost 5 bases; unmatched junction nucleotides: 8. The CDR3 sequence is 16 residues long. Looked up from germline, CDR1 is SGHRS and CDR2 is YFSETQ. The CDR3 spells CASSLLTSGVGETQYF. In nucleotides, the CDR3 is TGCGCCAGCAGCTTGTTAACTAGCGGGGTCGGGGAGACCCAGTACTTC.

This rearrangement joins TRBV27 to TRBJ1-1; D gene ambiguous. The CDR3 sequence is 16 residues long. V was clipped by 4 bases and J by 5 bases, with 20 bases between them. CDR1 is MNHEY and CDR2 is SMNVEV in the germline V gene (reference sequence). The CDR3 is CASSSGPRRPTTEAFF. The CDR3 DNA reads TGTGCCAGCAGTTCCGGCCCCAGGAGGCCGACGACTGAAGCTTTCTTT.

The chain employs TRBV3-1 (or the pseudogene TRBV3-2) and TRBJ2-7, with 11 nucleotides matching TRBD2. The CDR3 covers 14 residues. Germline CDR1 LGHDT, CDR2 YNNKEL (reference sequence). The V and J ends lost 4 bases and 1 base, in that order; junction bases with no gene match: 0. CDR3 protein: CASSPSGGSYEQYF. The CDR3 nucleotides read TGTGCCAGCAGCCCTAGCGGGGGGTCCTACGAGCAGTACTTC.

The rearrangement uses TRBV7-6 and TRBJ2-5, with D perhaps matching TRBD1 (5 bases). Between the trimmed V and J ends, which lost 0 bases and 4 bases, there was a span of 12 bases. The CDR3 runs to 15 residues. Looked up from germline, CDR1 is SGHVS and CDR2 is FNYEAQ. Here the CDR3 DNA reads TGTGCCAGCAGCTTAGCGCTGGGCCAGGGAGAGACCCAGTACTTC. Translating it yields CASSLALGQGETQYF.

The chain employs TRBV2 and TRBJ2-1, with 7 nucleotides matching TRBD1. CDR3 length equals 14 residues. Germline V gene data show CDR1 as SNHLY and CDR2 as FYNNEI. J was trimmed by 2 bases and V by 4 bases; bases with no gene match: 2. The CDR3 DNA sequence: TGTGCCAGCAGTGTCGACAGGGCCTACAATGAGCAGTTCTTC. It codes for CASSVDRAYNEQFF.